The 15 T cell receptor beta chains below were found in one sample sequenced in a study of human T cells and chemical hapten exposure. Time point noted: healthy volunteer bleed at 2 weeks. The template was total RNA from unfractionated whole blood. TCRdb passed the RACE reads through MiXCR, listing each CDR3 protein once. This sample yields just over 90,000 distinct CDR3 sequences, of which about 8.6% are seen a single time; about 3.1% belongs to the top ten. Sequencing was performed on whole blood. All receptors come from a female donor in good health. Some clones in this sample may be carry-over from other donors' samples.

This clonotype was counted ten times or more. V and J are TRBV11-1 and TRBJ2-3, with D unclear. The germline V gene has CDR1 SGHAT and CDR2 FQDESV (reference sequence). Trimming removed 4 bases at V and 4 bases at J, with 6 bases between. The CDR3 sequence is 12 residues long. CDR3 region: CASSSLADTQYF. The CDR3 region has the DNA TGTGCCAGCAGCTCGTTGGCAGATACGCAGTATTTT.

V and J are TRBV15 and TRBJ1-1, with D possibly being TRBD1 (5 bases). The CDR3 is 16 residues long. Germline-derived CDR1 and CDR2 are LNHNV and YYDKDF (reference sequence). V lost 0 bases to trimming and J lost 6 bases, with 17 bases between them. In nucleotides, the CDR3 is TGTGCCACCAGCAGAGATCGTGGAGGGGACTCCCCTGAAGCTTTCTTT. Protein product: CATSRDRGGDSPEAFF.

This clonotype was seen a handful of times. The chain combines TRBV27 with TRBJ2-7, with 11 bases matching TRBD2. CDR3 length: 14 amino acids. V lost 11 bases and J lost 7; bases outside the gene matches: 13. Germline V gene sequence: CDR1 MNHEY, CDR2 SMNVEV (reference sequence). The CDR3 here is CARGLLAGEEEQYF. The CDR3 DNA is TGTGCCCGGGGCCTACTAGCGGGAGAGGAAGAGCAGTACTTC.

This sequence joins TRBV27 and TRBJ2-1, with 8 positions matching TRBD2. V lost 5 bases to trimming and J lost 6 bases; unmatched junction nucleotides: 12. Germline values: CDR1 MNHEY, CDR2 SMNVEV (reference sequence). The CDR3 length is 16 residues. The CDR3 here is CASSLPVGSGVNEQFF. CDR3 in DNA: TGTGCCAGCAGTCTCCCCGTGGGTAGCGGGGTCAATGAGCAGTTCTTC.

Ten or more counts support this clonotype. The chain carries TRBV2 and TRBJ2-1; D is unclear. Germline CDR1 SNHLY, CDR2 FYNNEI. The CDR3 is 13 residues long. V was pared by 5 bases and J by 3 bases, with 8 bases between. CDR3 in DNA: TGTGCCAGCAGTCACTTCAGCTACAATGAGCAGTTCTTC. It yields the protein CASSHFSYNEQFF. Full variable domain (missing parts from reference TRBV2 and TRBJ2-1): EPEVTQTPSHQVTQMGQEVILRCVPISNHLYFYWYRQILGQKVEFLVSFYNNEISEKSEIFDDQFSVERPDGSNFTLKIRSTKLEDSAMYFCASSHFSYNEQFFGPGTRLTVL.

In this sample, this clonotype turned up many times. The rearrangement joins TRBV12-5 to TRBJ2-1; TRBD2 agrees at 11 bases. The CDR3 has 15 amino acids. The germline gives CDR1 LGHNT, CDR2 FRNRAP. With 4 bases clipped from V and 5 bases from J, the junction kept 4 bases outside the gene matches. CDR3 residues: CASGWGLAVNNEQFF. CDR3 nucleotide sequence: TGTGCTAGTGGTTGGGGACTAGCGGTCAACAATGAGCAGTTCTTC.

The table lists this clonotype with a few counts. This chain uses TRBV6-2 or TRBV6-3 with TRBJ2-1; D is perhaps TRBD2 (5 bases). Germline CDR1 reads MNHEY; CDR2 reads SVGEGT. V was cut by 2 bases and J by 4 bases, with 12 bases left in between. This CDR3 region has 15 residues. CDR3 DNA: TGTGCCAGCAGTTACGGGAGTCTAACGTACAATGAGCAGTTCTTC. Translating it yields CASSYGSLTYNEQFF.

This clonotype was seen a few times. The chain carries TRBV5-1 and TRBJ2-1, with D maybe TRBD2 (6 bases). This CDR3 has 14 residues. Trimming took off 0 bases at V and 6 bases at J, with 10 bases between the two ends. The V gene's germline CDR1 is SGHRS and CDR2 YFSETQ. The CDR3 protein is CASSLGDSRNEQFF. DNA of the CDR3: TGCGCCAGCAGCTTGGGGGACTCGCGCAATGAGCAGTTCTTC. Variable domain in full (rest from reference TRBV5-1 and TRBJ2-1): KAGVTQTPRYLIKTRGQQVTLSCSPISGHRSVSWYQQTPGQGLQFLFEYFSETQRNKGNFPGRFSGRQFSNSRSEMNVSTLELGDSALYLCASSLGDSRNEQFFGPGTRLTVL.

This clonotype appeared a few times. The V call is TRBV6-2 or TRBV6-3, the J call TRBJ2-1; 7 nucleotides line up with TRBD2. J gave up 9 bases and V 7 bases, and 12 bases lay outside the gene matches. This CDR3 spans 14 amino acids. Per germline, CDR1 MNHEY and CDR2 SVGEGT. The CDR3 region is CASTGLEVGGEQFF. As DNA, the CDR3 is TGTGCCAGCACCGGACTAGAGGTCGGGGGTGAGCAGTTCTTC.

Worth noting for this clonotype: One end of the junction is discordant with germline, which a read error may explain. The J gene is TRBJ2-5, the V gene TRBV5-5; no clear D. This CDR3 comprises 14 residues. CDR1 and CDR2 from the germline V gene are SGHKS and YYEKEE (reference sequence). The CDR3 sequence is CVSSLQRQQETQYF. CDR3 DNA: TGTGTCAGCAGCTTGCAGCGACAACAAGAGACCCAGTACTTC.

The chain has TRBV27 and TRBJ2-1, with 7 bases fitting TRBD2. The V and J ends lost 1 base and 8 bases, in that order; junction bases with no gene match: 8. The CDR3 is 15 amino acids. Germline V CDR1 and CDR2: MNHEY, SMNVEV (reference sequence). CDR3 sequence (DNA): TGTGCCAGCAGTTTATTGGGCGGGAGCGGATATGAGCAGTTCTTC. Encoded protein: CASSLLGGSGYEQFF.

This clonotype was observed at least ten times. The chain joins TRBV3-1 to TRBJ2-1, with TRBD1 identical over 11 bases. V was pared by 2 bases and J by 6 bases, with 3 bases of the junction left unmatched. CDR1 and CDR2 from the germline V gene are LGHDT and YNNKEL (reference sequence). CDR3 size: 15 residues. The CDR3 spells CASSQYGTGGNEQFF. CDR3 nucleotides: TGTGCCAGCAGCCAATACGGGACAGGGGGCAATGAGCAGTTCTTC.

The sample holds a few counts of this clonotype. V usage is TRBV11-2 and J usage is TRBJ2-7, with a weak D call TRBD2 (6 bases). This CDR3 has 13 residues. V was trimmed by 5 bases and J by 3 bases, leaving 11 bases between them. From germline, CDR1 is SGHAT and CDR2 FQNNGV. The CDR3 sequence is CASSPGTLYEQYF. As DNA, the CDR3 is TGTGCCAGCAGCCCCGGGACTCTCTACGAGCAGTACTTC.

The genes are TRBV4-3 and TRBJ2-3; possible D gene TRBD1, 5 bases. V gave up 3 bases and J gave up 4 bases, with 14 bases separating them. Germline V lookup: CDR1 LGHNA, CDR2 YSLEER. The CDR3 sequence is 15 residues long. The CDR3 region has the DNA TGCGCCAGCAGCCAGGACACCAAAACGCCAGATACGCAGTATTTT. This encodes CASSQDTKTPDTQYF.

The chain employs TRBV6-5 and TRBJ2-1; possibly TRBD1 for D (5 bases). Germline CDR1 and CDR2: MNHEY and SVGAGI. The CDR3 runs 16 residues. V gave up 8 bases and J gave up 1 base, with 18 bases separating them. The chain's CDR3 is CASGREGADSYNEQFF. CDR3 coding DNA: TGTGCCAGCGGCCGTGAAGGGGCAGATTCCTACAATGAGCAGTTCTTC.